The rows below give T cell receptor beta chains drawn from one sample of a study of cytomegalovirus exposure and HLA in healthy donors. Generated by immunoSEQ multiplex PCR, the TCRdb table keeps only in-frame clones and is missing some. This sample has hundreds of thousands of clones, with around four fifths found just once. Specimen: PBMCs. The receptors were gathered from a woman aged 60-75 years in good health and CMV-seropositive. The CDR3 runs from the conserved cysteine through the conserved F or W. The order of the fields is V gene, J gene, D gene, clone size, CDR3 DNA, CDR3 protein. D genes are given only for firm matches. For some rows the clone size is stated as once, few or many, or as a class when expanded; others skip it.

V gene: TRBV5-1
J gene: TRBJ1-3
D gene: TRBD1
clone size: .
CDR3 DNA: TGCGCCAGCAGCCCACCGGACAGGAGCTCTGGAAACACCATATATTTT
CDR3 protein: CASSPPDRSSGNTIYF

V gene: TRBV11-2
J gene: TRBJ1-2
D gene: .
clone size: .
CDR3 DNA: TGTGCCAGCACCCGAGAACGGGGGTTTAACTATGGCTACACCTTC
CDR3 protein: CASTRERGFNYGYTF

V gene: TRBV19
J gene: TRBJ2-7
D gene: TRBD1
clone size: .
CDR3 DNA: TGTGCCAGTAGTATCCGGGACAGCAGCTACGAGCAGTACTTC
CDR3 protein: CASSIRDSSYEQYF

V gene: TRBV9
J gene: TRBJ2-1
D gene: TRBD2
clone size: once
CDR3 DNA: TGTGCCAGCAGCGTACGACTAGCGGGGGGTTATAATGAGCAGTTCTTC
CDR3 protein: CASSVRLAGGYNEQFF

V gene: TRBV7-9
J gene: TRBJ2-7
D gene: TRBD2
clone size: once
CDR3 DNA: TGTGCCAGCAGCTTAGGTACGGGACTAGGGGCCTACGAGCAGTACTTC
CDR3 protein: CASSLGTGLGAYEQYF

V gene: TRBV18
J gene: TRBJ2-7
D gene: TRBD1
clone size: .
CDR3 DNA: TGTGCCAGCTCACTATCCGACAGGGACGAGCAGTACTTC
CDR3 protein: CASSLSDRDEQYF

V gene: TRBV6-4
J gene: TRBJ2-3
D gene: TRBD2
clone size: .
CDR3 DNA: TGTGCCAGCAGTGACTCCCTTAGCGGGGGGCACCAGTATTTT
CDR3 protein: CASSDSLSGGHQYF

V gene: TRBV7-9
J gene: TRBJ1-2
D gene: .
clone size: .
CDR3 DNA: TGTTCCAGCAGCTTTGGGAGTGGCTATGGCTACACCTTC
CDR3 protein: CSSSFGSGYGYTF

V gene: TRBV4-3
J gene: TRBJ2-1
D gene: TRBD1
clone size: .
CDR3 DNA: TGCGCCAGCAGCCAGGTTGACAGGGGGCTGAATGAGCAGTTCTTC
CDR3 protein: CASSQVDRGLNEQFF

V gene: TRBV7-9
J gene: TRBJ2-3
D gene: TRBD2
clone size: .
CDR3 DNA: TGTGCCAGCAGCCCCCTAGCGGGGGGCACAGATACGCAGTATTTT
CDR3 protein: CASSPLAGGTDTQYF

V gene: TRBV5-1
J gene: TRBJ2-7
D gene: TRBD2
clone size: .
CDR3 DNA: TGCGCCAGCAGCTCTACTAGCGGGAGGTACGAGCAGTACTTC
CDR3 protein: CASSSTSGRYEQYF

V gene: TRBV6-6
J gene: TRBJ1-5
D gene: .
clone size: .
CDR3 DNA: TGTGCCAGCAGTTACTCTACCCAGGGGCGTCAGCCCCAGCATTTT
CDR3 protein: CASSYSTQGRQPQHF

V gene: TRBV19
J gene: TRBJ2-6
D gene: .
clone size: .
CDR3 DNA: TGTGCCAGTAGTATCTTCGGGGCTGGGGCCAACGTCCTGACTTTC
CDR3 protein: CASSIFGAGANVLTF

V gene: TRBV5-4
J gene: TRBJ2-1
D gene: .
clone size: .
CDR3 DNA: TGTGCCAGCAGTCTCTCGGGTAACTTCAATGAGCAGTTCTTC
CDR3 protein: CASSLSGNFNEQFF

V gene: TRBV5-1
J gene: TRBJ2-5
D gene: .
clone size: .
CDR3 DNA: TGCGCCAGCAGCCCAGGACTAACCCAAGAGACCCAGTACTTC
CDR3 protein: CASSPGLTQETQYF

V gene: TRBV12-5
J gene: TRBJ1-2
D gene: TRBD1
clone size: .
CDR3 DNA: TGTGCTAGTGTTTCGGACAGGCACGGCTACACCTTC
CDR3 protein: CASVSDRHGYTF

V gene: TRBV2
J gene: TRBJ1-4
D gene: .
clone size: .
CDR3 DNA: TGTGCCAGCCTTCGAGGACTAACAGAAAAACTGTTTTTT
CDR3 protein: CASLRGLTEKLFF

V gene: TRBV5-4
J gene: TRBJ2-1
D gene: TRBD2
clone size: once
CDR3 DNA: TGTGCCAGCAGCCCCCGCGGCGGGGGGAGCTCCTACAATGAGCAGTTCTTC
CDR3 protein: CASSPRGGGSSYNEQFF

V gene: TRBV4-2
J gene: TRBJ2-5
D gene: .
clone size: few
CDR3 DNA: TGTGCCAGCAGCGTCTGGGCGGGGGCTCAAGAGACCCAGTACTTC
CDR3 protein: CASSVWAGAQETQYF

V gene: TRBV4-3
J gene: TRBJ2-2
D gene: .
clone size: once
CDR3 DNA: TGCGCCAGCAGCCAACCAGGGGCGCAGGGCACCGGGGAGCTGTTTTTT
CDR3 protein: CASSQPGAQGTGELFF

V gene: TRBV5-1
J gene: TRBJ2-1
D gene: .
clone size: few
CDR3 DNA: TGCGCCAGCAGCTCAACCCCCGGACAGTACAATGAGCAGTTCTTC
CDR3 protein: CASSSTPGQYNEQFF

V gene: TRBV4-1
J gene: TRBJ2-1
D gene: TRBD2
clone size: .
CDR3 DNA: TGCGCCAGCAGCCGGGGACTAGCGGGAGAAGGATATGAGCAGTTCTTC
CDR3 protein: CASSRGLAGEGYEQFF

V gene: TRBV5-1
J gene: TRBJ2-2
D gene: .
clone size: few
CDR3 DNA: TGCGCCAGCAGCGGAACAGGGACCTCGAACACCGGGGAGCTGTTTTTT
CDR3 protein: CASSGTGTSNTGELFF

V gene: TRBV5-1
J gene: TRBJ1-4
D gene: .
clone size: .
CDR3 DNA: TGCGCCAGCAGCTTGACCACTCATAATGAAAAACTGTTTTTT
CDR3 protein: CASSLTTHNEKLFF

V gene: TRBV6-4
J gene: TRBJ2-7
D gene: TRBD2
clone size: .
CDR3 DNA: TGTGCCAGCAGTCCTACTAGCGGGAACGAGCAGTACTTC
CDR3 protein: CASSPTSGNEQYF

V gene: TRBV29-1
J gene: TRBJ1-5
D gene: .
clone size: .
CDR3 DNA: TGCAGCGTTGGATGGACAGGCAATCAGCCCCAGCATTTT
CDR3 protein: CSVGWTGNQPQHF

V gene: TRBV6-1
J gene: TRBJ1-3
D gene: .
clone size: few
CDR3 DNA: TGTGCCAGCAGTCCACCAGACGGGGGAAACACCATATATTTT
CDR3 protein: CASSPPDGGNTIYF

V gene: TRBV28
J gene: TRBJ1-2
D gene: .
clone size: .
CDR3 DNA: TGTGCCAGCAGTTTGGGACCGACCGGGGGCTATGGCTACACCTTC
CDR3 protein: CASSLGPTGGYGYTF

V gene: TRBV14
J gene: TRBJ2-1
D gene: TRBD2
clone size: few
CDR3 DNA: TGTGCCAGCAGCCAGTTTCGCGGGGGCAATGAGCAGTTCTTC
CDR3 protein: CASSQFRGGNEQFF

V gene: TRBV5-1
J gene: TRBJ1-6
D gene: .
clone size: once
CDR3 DNA: TGCGCCAGCACTGAGGGGGGGCTTGCTAATTCACCCCTCCACTTT
CDR3 protein: CASTEGGLANSPLHF